The clone carrying this T cell receptor beta chain is classed as medium-sized (0.01 to 0.1%). Its matching antigen is unknown. Molecules of cDNA were individually given unique molecular identifiers that were attached to them. Using its own MiXCR run on the 5' RACE reads, TCRdb lists one record per CDR3 protein. Of about 60,000 distinct CDR3 sequences in the sample, approximately 9% were seen once. With V trimmed by 4 bases and J by 1 base, 9 bases remained unmatched. CDR3 length: 16 amino acids. Germline CDR1 is MDHEN and CDR2 is SYDVKM. These data belong to a study of early T cells in non-severe SARS-CoV-2 infection. Across the study: Bulk RNA isolated from unsorted whole blood underwent sequencing; chains were not paired.

Study-wide points: VDJdb matches were skewed toward anti-spike CD8 T cell responses.

The clonotype comes from an adult who was a healthcare worker with PCR-confirmed SARS-CoV-2 infection or an uninfected control (not recorded which). This chain joins TRBV28 and TRBJ1-1; 7 bases are shared with TRBD1. Sequencing used whole blood. CDR3 nucleotide sequence: TGTGCCAGCAGTTCCTTTCGGACAGGCGCGAACACTGAAGCTTTCTTT. Encoded protein: CASSSFRTGANTEAFF.